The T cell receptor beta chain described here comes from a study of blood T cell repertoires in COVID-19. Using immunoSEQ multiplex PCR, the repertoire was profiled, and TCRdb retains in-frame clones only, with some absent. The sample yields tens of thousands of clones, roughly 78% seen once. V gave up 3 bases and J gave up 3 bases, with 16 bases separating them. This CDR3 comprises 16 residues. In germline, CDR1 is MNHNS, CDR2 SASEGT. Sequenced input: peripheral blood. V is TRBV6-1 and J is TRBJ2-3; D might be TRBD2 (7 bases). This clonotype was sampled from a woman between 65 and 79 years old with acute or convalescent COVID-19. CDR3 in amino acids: CASSEALGGGTDTQYF. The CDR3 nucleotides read TGTGCCAGCAGTGAGGCCTTAGGGGGGGGAACAGATACGCAGTATTTT.